This T cell receptor (beta chain) was retrieved from a study of blood T cell repertoires in COVID-19. Produced via immunoSEQ multiplex PCR; TCRdb's table is partial and in-frame only. The sample lists fewer than 300,000 clones, approximately 91% seen once, with 2.3% in the top ten. Everyone who took part was roughly 18 to 89 years old, and they came from over 20 US areas. J lost 11 bases, V lost 3 bases, and 4 bases had no gene match. In germline, CDR1 is SEHNR, CDR2 FQNEAQ (reference sequence). The CDR3 is 12 amino acids. Sequencing was done on a sample of PBMCs or T cells enriched from blood (not recorded which). This clonotype was sampled from a middle-aged woman with acute COVID-19. The genes are TRBV7-9 and TRBJ1-5; TRBD1 matches at 7 bases. The CDR3: CASSFPQGAQHF. As DNA, the CDR3 is TGTGCCAGCAGCTTTCCCCAGGGGGCCCAGCATTTT.